This TCR beta chain stems from a study of beta chain features in type 1 diabetes. Broader study findings: In patients and controls equally, PCR might favor templates that are shorter. Cells with high TCR expression could be over-represented when cDNA is sequenced.

This CDR3 comprises 13 residues. Trimming pared 4 bases from V and 0 bases from J, leaving 6 bases between. Germline V gene data show CDR1 as PRHDT and CDR2 as FYEKMQ (reference sequence). Every bit of the isolated RNA underwent reverse transcription, so sequencing read expressed TCRB transcripts. This table comes from immunoSEQ multiplex PCR, and its TCRdb copy is limited to in-frame clones, with some not included. The sample has 400,000 to 500,000 clones; approximately 15% are singletons. Points on this clone: Antigen: not known.

The chain employs TRBV13 and TRBJ1-1; D gene unclear. The sequenced sample consisted of naive CD4+ T cells from blood. The source of this sequence is a young man in good health. This CDR3 reads CASSSPLNTEAFF. The CDR3 DNA reads TGTGCCAGCAGCTCGCCCTTGAACACTGAAGCTTTCTTT. The full variable domain, its missing parts supplied by reference TRBV13 and TRBJ1-1, is AAGVIQSPRHLIKEKRETATLKCYPIPRHDTVYWYQQGPGQDPQFLISFYEKMQSDKGSIPDRFSAQQFSDYHSELNMSSLELGDSALYFCASSSPLNTEAFFGQGTRLTVV.